Below are 32 T cell receptor beta chains sequenced from a single sample in a study of cytotoxic CD8 clonotypes in ibrutinib-treated CLL. The assay was immunoSEQ multiplex PCR, and TCRdb's table has in-frame clones only and misses some. The repertoire has about 63,000 clones, approximately 62% of them found once; the top ten carry roughly 14%. The sequencing here drew on PBMCs, taken after 12 months of ibrutinib treatment. These TCRs come from a human donor with chronic lymphocytic leukemia.

The DNA for the CDR3 is TGTGCCAGCAGCTGGGACCGACTAGCGGGAGCATTCAATGAGCAGTTCTTC. It is translated as CASSWDRLAGAFNEQFF. The chain uses TRBV5-8 and TRBJ2-1, with 12 bases fitting TRBD2. The CDR3 totals 17 residues. From germline, CDR1 is SGHTS and CDR2 YDEGEE. V was pared by 3 bases and J by 6 bases, with 10 bases of the junction left unmatched.

The J gene is TRBJ2-5, the V gene TRBV18, with 7 bases identical to TRBD1. Germline V gene sequence: CDR1 KGHSH, CDR2 LQKENI. CDR3 length: 13 amino acids. J gave up 6 bases and V 8 bases, and 9 bases lay outside the gene matches. The CDR3 sequence is CASATGDTKTQYF. The DNA of the CDR3 is TGTGCCAGCGCAACAGGGGACACCAAGACCCAGTACTTC.

The sample holds a few counts of this clone. The chain links TRBV7-6 to TRBJ1-3, with TRBD1 matching 7 bases. The CDR3 extends over 14 amino acids. The V segment lost 5 bases and the J segment 4 bases; nucleotides outside the gene matches: 5. CDR1 and CDR2 (germline): SGHVS, FNYEAQ. The CDR3 reads CASSQTGFGNTIYF. The CDR3 nucleotides read TGTGCCAGCAGCCAGACAGGGTTCGGAAACACCATATATTTT. The full variable domain, completed using reference TRBV7-6 and TRBJ1-3, is GAGVSQSPRYKVTKRGQDVALRCDPISGHVSLYWYRQALGQGPEFLTYFNYEAQQDKSGLPNDRFSAERPEGSISTLTIQRTEQRDSAMYRCASSQTGFGNTIYFGEGSWLTVV.

The chain employs TRBV30 and TRBJ2-3; a possible D gene is TRBD2 (6 bases). The CDR3 totals 17 residues. Trimming removed 1 base from V and 4 bases from J, with 21 bases in between. Germline CDR1 and CDR2: GTSNPN and SVGIG (reference sequence). The CDR3 nucleotides read TGTGCCTGGAGTGCCGAAGTCGCTAGCGCTTTCGCAGATACGCAGTATTTT. Translation gives CAWSAEVASAFADTQYF.

This clone was detected many times. This chain's CDR3 is CASRQGNYGYTF. The DNA of the CDR3 is TGTGCCAGCAGACAGGGTAACTATGGCTACACCTTC. This sequence joins TRBV5-6 and TRBJ1-2; possible D gene TRBD1, 6 bases. There are 12 residues in the CDR3. V lost 5 bases and J lost 1, with 6 bases in between. The germline CDR1 and CDR2 sequences are SGHDT and YYEEEE.

Only a few counts were recorded for this clone. The V gene is TRBV6-1, the J gene TRBJ1-5; 8 bases match TRBD1. V shed 3 bases and J 2 bases; nucleotides not matched to a gene: 9. CDR3 length: 17 amino acids. In germline, CDR1 is MNHNS, CDR2 SASEGT. CDR3 region: CASSDQTGVWGNQPQHF. CDR3 nucleotides: TGTGCCAGCAGTGATCAGACAGGGGTTTGGGGCAATCAGCCCCAGCATTTT.

This clone has more than one count but fewer than ten. The genes are TRBV5-1 and TRBJ2-5; 12 positions agree with TRBD1. Germline lookup yields CDR1 SGHRS and CDR2 YFSETQ. The CDR3 has 17 residues. After removal of 0 bases from V and 5 bases from J, the junction contained 8 bases not matched to a gene. The CDR3 loop is CASSLGGTGGRSETQYF. DNA of the CDR3: TGCGCCAGCAGCTTGGGCGGGACAGGGGGCCGTAGTGAGACCCAGTACTTC.

V usage is TRBV14 and J usage is TRBJ1-4; D may be TRBD1 (6 bases). The germline gives CDR1 SGHDN, CDR2 FVKESK. The V end lost 4 bases, the J end lost 10 bases, and 13 bases lay between the germline ends. There are 13 residues in the CDR3. For the CDR3, the DNA is TGTGCCAGCAGCCTTCGGACAGCCGGAAAACTGTTTTTT. Amino acid sequence: CASSLRTAGKLFF.

This clone was detected a few times. The chain carries TRBV18 and TRBJ2-7; possibly TRBD1 for D (5 bases). Trimming took 4 bases from V and 2 from J, leaving 12 bases between them. Per germline, CDR1 KGHSH and CDR2 LQKENI. The CDR3 spans 14 residues. The CDR3 here is CASSRLQGPYEQYV. The CDR3 bases are TGTGCCAGCTCACGCCTCCAGGGTCCCTACGAGCAGTACGTC.

The chain employs TRBV2 and TRBJ2-1; D is perhaps TRBD2 (5 bases). Germline assignment: CDR1 SNHLY and CDR2 FYNNEI. Trimming removed 7 bases from V and 7 bases from J, with 11 bases in between. The CDR3 is made up of 12 amino acids. CDR3 DNA sequence: TGTGCCAGCACGGCATCGGGGAATGAGCAGTTCTTC. Its protein is CASTASGNEQFF.

At least ten counts were recorded for this clone. V is TRBV11-3 and J is TRBJ1-1, with D maybe TRBD1 (5 bases). Germline CDR1 SGHNT, CDR2 YENEEA. The V and J ends lost 3 bases and 1 base respectively, with 9 bases between them. There are 14 residues in the CDR3. The CDR3 DNA sequence: TGTGCCAGCAGCTTGCAGGGTCAGAACACTGAAGCTTTCTTT. As protein: CASSLQGQNTEAFF.

This chain uses TRBV5-1 with TRBJ2-7; TRBD1 is a possible D gene (6 bases). The V end lost 5 bases, the J end lost 0 bases, and 12 bases lay between the germline ends. Per germline, CDR1 SGHRS and CDR2 YFSETQ. CDR3 size: 14 residues. The CDR3 reads CASRGDRNSYEQYF. The CDR3, as DNA: TGCGCCAGCAGGGGCGACAGGAACTCCTACGAGCAGTACTTC.

This clone was seen many times. This chain links TRBV9 with TRBJ2-7; 8 bases line up with TRBD2. The V gene end was trimmed by 0 bases and the J gene end by 6 bases; junction bases not matched to a gene: 5. The CDR3 consists of 14 residues. CDR1 is SGDLS and CDR2 is YYNGEE in the germline V gene. CDR3 coding DNA: TGTGCCAGCAGCGTAGCGGGAGGGCTCGGCGAGCAGTACTTC. This gives the protein CASSVAGGLGEQYF.

This clone showed up just a few times. The chain uses TRBV20-1 and TRBJ1-2, with a tentative D call TRBD1 (5 bases). The CDR3 spans 11 residues. The V gene lost 6 bases and the J gene lost 11 bases, with 16 bases spanning the gap. CDR1 and CDR2 (germline): DFQATT, SNEGSKA (reference sequence). In DNA form, the CDR3 reads TGCAGTGCCTGGACGACCGGGGGGTACACCTTC. It codes for CSAWTTGGYTF.

This clone was seen more than once but under ten times. The chain is built from TRBV6-1 and TRBJ1-2; 7 bases agree with TRBD1. V lost 1 base, J lost 5 bases, and 1 base stayed unmatched. The length of the CDR3 is 13 residues. Looked up from germline, CDR1 is MNHNS and CDR2 is SASEGT. The CDR3 spells CASSEGTGYGYTF. In DNA form, the CDR3 reads TGTGCCAGCAGTGAAGGGACAGGATATGGCTACACCTTC.

The chain combines TRBV6-5 with TRBJ2-2, with D perhaps matching TRBD2 (6 bases). This CDR3 is 14 amino acids long. The germline CDR1 and CDR2 sequences are MNHEY and SVGAGI. Trimming stripped 6 bases from V and 5 bases from J, with 13 bases between. Here the CDR3 reads CASRRPGGTGELFF. The CDR3 DNA follows: TGTGCCAGCAGGCGACCCGGGGGTACCGGGGAGCTGTTTTTT.

CDR3 amino acids: CASSPLGGPNSYEQYV. CDR3 DNA sequence: TGTGCCAGCAGCCCCCTGGGGGGCCCTAACTCCTACGAGCAGTACGTC. This chain joins TRBV11-2 and TRBJ2-7; either TRBD1 or TRBD2 may supply D (6 bases each). Trimming pared 5 bases from V and 0 bases from J, leaving 17 bases between. Germline V gene sequence: CDR1 SGHAT, CDR2 FQNNGV. The CDR3 totals 16 residues.

The chain joins TRBV5-4 to TRBJ1-1; D remains ambiguous. Germline V lookup: CDR1 SGHNT, CDR2 YYREEE (reference sequence). The ends were cut back, 4 bases at V and 0 bases at J, with 7 bases in the middle. The CDR3 contains 13 residues. The CDR3 loop is CASSPSMNTEAFF. CDR3 DNA sequence: TGTGCCAGCAGCCCAAGTATGAACACTGAAGCTTTCTTT.

This chain uses TRBV28 with TRBJ1-5; the D gene is possibly TRBD1 (5 bases). V lost 7 bases, J lost 7 bases, and 14 bases lay in between. CDR3 length: 13 residues. CDR1 MDHEN and CDR2 SYDVKM come from the germline V gene. In DNA form, the CDR3 reads TGTGCCAGCAACAGAAAGGGGTCGCAGCCCCAGCATTTT. It yields the protein CASNRKGSQPQHF.

This clone appeared a single time. The V and J genes are TRBV2 and TRBJ1-2; tentative D call: TRBD1 (5 bases). Looked up from germline, CDR1 is SNHLY and CDR2 is FYNNEI. This CDR3 has 14 residues. Trimming took 3 bases from V and 4 from J, leaving 12 bases between them. As DNA, the CDR3 is TGTGCCAGCAGTGAGCAGGGTCCCTCCTATGGCTACACCTTC. Protein sequence: CASSEQGPSYGYTF.

This clone turned up a few times. The chain combines TRBV6-6 with TRBJ2-3; 9 bases match TRBD1. The V gene end was trimmed by 6 bases and the J gene end by 2 bases; junction bases not matched to a gene: 9. Germline CDR1 MNHNY, CDR2 SVGAGI (reference sequence). The CDR3 is 16 amino acids. The CDR3 sequence: CASSWDRELYTDTQYF. DNA of the CDR3: TGTGCCAGCAGCTGGGACAGGGAACTTTACACAGATACGCAGTATTTT.

This rearrangement joins TRBV18 to TRBJ1-5, with a weak D call TRBD1 (5 bases). Germline CDR1 reads KGHSH; CDR2 reads LQKENI. Trimming stripped 4 bases from V and 0 bases from J, with 7 bases between. The CDR3 consists of 14 residues. The CDR3 DNA follows: TGTGCCAGCTCACTAGGGGCTAGCAATCAGCCCCAGCATTTT. This sequence encodes CASSLGASNQPQHF.

V usage is TRBV6-1 and J usage is TRBJ1-6; D is unresolved. The V end was cut by 4 bases, the J end by 10 bases, with 8 bases between. The CDR3 has 12 amino acids. The germline gives CDR1 MNHNS, CDR2 SASEGT. The CDR3 sequence: CASSGRESPLHF. CDR3 coding DNA: TGTGCCAGCAGTGGGAGGGAGTCACCCCTCCACTTT.

This rearrangement joins TRBV5-1 to TRBJ2-7; 8 bases align to TRBD2. Germline V gene sequence: CDR1 SGHRS, CDR2 YFSETQ. CDR3 length: 17 amino acids. Trimming cost V 7 bases and J 3 bases; bases outside gene matches: 18. This chain's CDR3 is CASSLSGGPAFYYEQYV. CDR3 coding DNA: TGCGCCAGCTCGCTGAGCGGGGGCCCGGCGTTTTACTACGAGCAGTACGTC.

This clone was found a few times. This chain's CDR3 is CSASWVNTIYF. The CDR3 nucleotides are TGCAGTGCGTCATGGGTAAACACCATATATTTT. The chain links TRBV20-1 to TRBJ1-3; no clear D. V gave up 6 bases and J gave up 6 bases, with 9 bases separating them. The CDR3 spans 11 residues. CDR1 and CDR2 (germline): DFQATT, SNEGSKA (reference sequence).

This clone has just a few counts. The CDR3 sequence is CASSPAAASVTDTQYF. The DNA for the CDR3 is TGTGCCAGCTCACCAGCAGCGGCCAGTGTCACAGATACGCAGTATTTT. The genes are TRBV18 and TRBJ2-3, with a weak D call TRBD2 (5 bases). There are 16 residues in the CDR3. Germline-derived CDR1 and CDR2 are KGHSH and LQKENI. Trimming shortened V by 2 bases and J by 2 bases, and 14 bases separated the two germline ends.

The V call is TRBV5-4, the J call TRBJ2-2; possible D gene TRBD2, 6 bases. Germline V gene data show CDR1 as SGHNT and CDR2 as YYREEE (reference sequence). The CDR3 sequence is 16 residues long. V lost 4 bases, J lost 4 bases, and 17 bases lay in between. The CDR3 bases are TGTGCCAGCAGCCCAACATGGAATAGCGGCACCGGGGAGCTGTTTTTT. Translated: CASSPTWNSGTGELFF.

The gene calls are TRBV5-5 and TRBJ1-1, with a tentative D call TRBD1 (6 bases). Germline assignment: CDR1 SGHKS and CDR2 YYEKEE (reference sequence). Trimming took 2 bases from V and 7 from J, leaving 12 bases between them. The CDR3 consists of 13 residues. The CDR3 sequence: CASSFSRGGEAFF. CDR3 DNA sequence: TGTGCCAGCAGCTTTAGCAGGGGAGGTGAAGCTTTCTTT.

The J gene is TRBJ2-3, the V gene TRBV2, with TRBD2 matching 7 bases. V lost 5 bases, J lost 8 bases, and 10 bases stayed unmatched. The CDR3 totals 14 residues. The germline V gene has CDR1 SNHLY and CDR2 FYNNEI. CDR3 nucleotides: TGTGCCAGCAGTTCTGTATCGGGGGGTTTTACGCAGTATTTT. Its translation: CASSSVSGGFTQYF.

This clone was recorded a few times. V is TRBV7-4 and J is TRBJ1-5; weak D call: TRBD1 (5 bases). The V end lost 4 bases, the J end lost 0 bases, and 16 bases lay between the germline ends. The CDR3 is made up of 17 amino acids. Per the germline V gene, CDR1 is SGHVT and CDR2 is SQSDAQ. CDR3 in DNA: TGTGCCAGCAGCTATAACTTCGACAGCCATAGCAATCAGCCCCAGCATTTT. This gives the protein CASSYNFDSHSNQPQHF.

The CDR3, as DNA: TGTGCCAGCAGCTTGCGGGGGTTCCACACCGGGGAGCTGTTTTTT. Protein product: CASSLRGFHTGELFF. V usage is TRBV5-6 and J usage is TRBJ2-2; D may be TRBD2 (6 bases). Germline loops: CDR1 SGHDT, CDR2 YYEEEE. This CDR3 region has 15 residues. V shed 1 base and J shed 3 bases, with 10 bases lying between them.

The chain couples TRBV11-2 to TRBJ2-3; 10 nucleotides line up with TRBD2. Germline V gene lookup returns CDR1 SGHAT and CDR2 FQNNGV. Trimming removed 4 bases from V and 1 base from J; junction bases left unmatched: 2. CDR3 size: 15 residues. The DNA of the CDR3 is TGTGCCAGCAGCTATCTAGCGGGGGGCACAGATACGCAGTATTTT. It specifies CASSYLAGGTDTQYF. The whole variable domain, remainder taken from reference TRBV11-2 and TRBJ2-3, is EAGVAQSPRYKIIEKRQSVAFWCNPISGHATLYWYQQILGQGPKLLIQFQNNGVVDDSQLPKDRFSAERLKGVDSTLKIQPAKLEDSAVYLCASSYLAGGTDTQYFGPGTRLTVL.